Listed below are T cell receptor beta chains from one sample, sequenced in a study of blood T cell repertoires in COVID-19. Profiling relied on immunoSEQ multiplex PCR, and the TCRdb table lists in-frame clones only, not all of them. The sample has approximately 250,000 clones, around 89% seen once. Sequenced sample: PBMCs or T cells enriched from blood (not recorded which). The receptor source for this set is a woman aged 25 to 39 who had recovered from COVID-19. The CDR3 runs from the conserved cysteine through the conserved F or W. D genes are given only for firm matches. Not every row has a clone size; where given, it reads once, few, many or a size class.

j_call clone_size v_call d_call cdr3_nt cdr3_aa
TRBJ2-1 NA TRBV13 NA TGTGCCAGCAGCACGTACGGAGGTGAGCAGTTCTTC CASSTYGGEQFF
TRBJ2-1 NA TRBV12-3/TRBV12-4 NA TGTGCCAGCAGCCGGACAGTTCCGGAGCAGTTCTTC CASSRTVPEQFF
TRBJ1-1 NA TRBV9 TRBD1 TGTGCCAGCAGCCTCAGGACAGGGCGGGACACTGAAGCTTTCTTT CASSLRTGRDTEAFF
TRBJ1-4 NA TRBV4-3 NA TGCGCCAGCAGCCCCAGAAGATCAACTAATGAAAAACTGTTTTTT CASSPRRSTNEKLFF
TRBJ2-3 once TRBV6-2/TRBV6-3 NA TGTGCCAGCAGTTACTCGATAGTCCTTCCCACAGATACGCAGTATTTT CASSYSIVLPTDTQYF
TRBJ1-2 NA TRBV10-3 TRBD1 TGTGCCATCGGGCAGGGGGCGTTGAGTAACTATGGCTACACCTTC CAIGQGALSNYGYTF
TRBJ2-5 NA TRBV7-9 TRBD1 TGTGCCAGCAGCTTAGGTTCAGGGGGAAGAGGCCAGTACTTC CASSLGSGGRGQYF
TRBJ2-7 NA TRBV9 TRBD1 TGTGCCAGCAGCGGCCGGGACAGGGGGAAAGAGCAGTACTTC CASSGRDRGKEQYF
TRBJ1-2 NA TRBV5-6 NA TGTGCCAGCAGCACCTCAGTCAGGGCCTATGGCTACACCTTC CASSTSVRAYGYTF
TRBJ1-1 NA TRBV28 NA TGTGCCAGCGCTACCGTACTTGAAGCTTTCTTT CASATVLEAFF
TRBJ2-1 once TRBV7-9 TRBD1 TGTGCCAGCATCTCCGACAGGGGTTTATACAATGAGCAGTTCTTC CASISDRGLYNEQFF
TRBJ1-5 NA TRBV5-6 TRBD1 TGTGCCAGCAGCAGCCTGACAGGGAATCAGCCCCAGCATTTT CASSSLTGNQPQHF
TRBJ2-1 NA TRBV13 TRBD1 TGTGCCAGCAGCTCCAGGACAGGGGGCGCGGATGAGCAGTTCTTC CASSSRTGGADEQFF
TRBJ1-1 NA TRBV27 NA TGTGCCAGCAGTTCTAACAGGGCGGCAGCTTTCTTT CASSSNRAAAFF
TRBJ1-3 NA TRBV28 TRBD1 TGTGCCAGCAGTTTATGGGGGGACAGGGGGTCGGCTGGAAACACCATATATTTT CASSLWGDRGSAGNTIYF
TRBJ2-3 few TRBV4-3 NA TGCGCCAGCAGCCAAGACGCGACAGTTCTTAATACGCAGTATTTT CASSQDATVLNTQYF
TRBJ2-5 NA TRBV15 TRBD2 TGTGCCACCAGCAGAGATCTTGGGAGGGCCGGGGAGACCCAGTACTTC CATSRDLGRAGETQYF
TRBJ2-2 NA TRBV5-1 TRBD2 TGCGCCAGCAGCTTGCTAGCGGGAGTCCGTAGCACCGGGGAGCTGTTTTTT CASSLLAGVRSTGELFF
TRBJ2-5 NA TRBV27 NA TGTGCCAGCAGTTTGTGGGCAGTGCCAGAGACCCAGTACTTC CASSLWAVPETQYF
TRBJ1-2 NA TRBV30 NA TGTGCCTGGACTGAGGGCGGGCGGAACTATGGCTACACCTTC CAWTEGGRNYGYTF
TRBJ2-2 NA TRBV18 NA TGTGCCAGCTCACCCAATAGTGGTGATAGGGAGCTGTTTTTT CASSPNSGDRELFF
TRBJ1-2 once TRBV30 TRBD1 TGTGCCTGGCAGACAGGGCTTAACTATGGCTACACCTTC CAWQTGLNYGYTF
TRBJ1-3 NA TRBV28 TRBD1 TGTGCCAGCAGTTTGGACAGGGGACCTGGAAACACCATATATTTT CASSLDRGPGNTIYF
TRBJ2-1 NA TRBV18 TRBD2 TGTGCCAGCTCACCCCCCGGGAGACTAGCGGGAGCGGTTGAGCAGTTCTTC CASSPPGRLAGAVEQFF
TRBJ1-5 few TRBV28 TRBD1 TGTGCCAGCAATCTATCAGGGGGGCGTTGGCAGCCCCAGCATTTT CASNLSGGRWQPQHF
TRBJ2-1 once TRBV20-1 NA TGCAGTGCTAGTCCCGTCAGCTCCTACAATGAGCAGTTCTTC CSASPVSSYNEQFF
TRBJ1-2 NA TRBV28 NA TGTGCCAGCAGTTTATTCGGCAGGGCTCATGGCTACACCTTC CASSLFGRAHGYTF
TRBJ2-3 NA TRBV11-2 NA TGTGCCAGCAGCCCCCCCCTAGCGCCTCGAGGAGATACGCAGTATTTT CASSPPLAPRGDTQYF
TRBJ2-7 NA TRBV7-2 TRBD1 TGTGCCAGCAGCCCCCGGACAGGGCTTCGCAACGAGCAGTACTTC CASSPRTGLRNEQYF
TRBJ1-2 NA TRBV28 NA TGTGCCAGCAGTTTATCCCCACCTGGGGCCTATGGCTACACCTTC CASSLSPPGAYGYTF
TRBJ2-6 NA TRBV28 NA TGTGCCAGCAGTTTAATAAGCGCTGGGGCCAACGTCCTGACTTTC CASSLISAGANVLTF
TRBJ2-1 NA TRBV11-3 NA TGTGCCAGCAGCCCAGGAAGGGGCGACTACAATGAGCAGTTCTTC CASSPGRGDYNEQFF
TRBJ1-5 NA TRBV10-3 NA TGTGCCATCAGTGACCCGACAGCGAGCAATCAGCCCCAGCATTTT CAISDPTASNQPQHF
TRBJ1-1 NA TRBV28 NA TGTGCCAGCAGTCCTGGGAGCCACACTGAAGCTTTCTTT CASSPGSHTEAFF
TRBJ1-2 NA TRBV3-1/TRBV3-2 NA TGTGCCAGCAGCCGGTCGACAGGCAACTATGGCTACACCTTC CASSRSTGNYGYTF
TRBJ1-4 NA TRBV28 TRBD1 TGTGCCATAGGAGCCCCGGGACAGGCCAATGAAAAACTGTTTTTT CAIGAPGQANEKLFF
TRBJ2-7 NA TRBV3-1/TRBV3-2 NA TGTGCCAGCATCCTACCGGGACAACGCTACGAGCAGTACTTC CASILPGQRYEQYF
TRBJ1-1 many TRBV6-5 NA TGTGCCACCCAGAATGGGAGGGCACTCACTGAAGCTTTCTTT CATQNGRALTEAFF
TRBJ1-5 few TRBV7-2 NA TGTGCCAGCAGCTTAAACCCAGAATATCAGCCCCAGCATTTT CASSLNPEYQPQHF
TRBJ2-6 NA TRBV7-2 TRBD1 TGTGCCAGCAGCTCCCGACCCGGGACAGGGGGCCGTGGGGCCAACGTCCTGACTTTC CASSSRPGTGGRGANVLTF
TRBJ2-7 NA TRBV10-3 TRBD1 TGTGCCATCAGTACCGGGACAGGGGGCGACGAGCAGTACTTC CAISTGTGGDEQYF
TRBJ2-1 NA TRBV5-4 NA TGTGCCAGCAGCTTGGAAGGGGGCTCCTACAATGAGCAGTTCTTC CASSLEGGSYNEQFF
TRBJ2-3 NA TRBV5-1 TRBD2 TGCGCCAGCAGTCGACTAGCGGGAGAAGTAACAGATACGCAGTATTTT CASSRLAGEVTDTQYF
TRBJ1-1 NA TRBV4-3 NA TGCGCCAGCAGCCAAGATGTAGCGACATTGAACACTGAAGCTTTCTTT CASSQDVATLNTEAFF
TRBJ1-1 once TRBV9 TRBD1 TGTGCCAGCAGCCCACAGGGGAGGTTGAACACTGAAGCTTTCTTT CASSPQGRLNTEAFF
TRBJ2-3 NA TRBV11-3 TRBD2 TGTGCCAGCAGCCAGACTAGCGGGGCCCCAGATACGCAGTATTTT CASSQTSGAPDTQYF
TRBJ1-1 NA TRBV9 TRBD1 TGTGCCAGCAGCCCCAGAGGCGGAGGGACAGGGGGCGTGAACACTGAAGCTTTCTTT CASSPRGGGTGGVNTEAFF
TRBJ2-7 NA TRBV14 TRBD1 TGTGCCAGCAGCCCATACAGGGGACGGGGCTACGAGCAGTACTTC CASSPYRGRGYEQYF
TRBJ1-3 NA TRBV2 TRBD1 TGTGCTACGCAGGGGGAATTGATCGATGGAAACACCATATATTTT CATQGELIDGNTIYF
TRBJ1-4 NA TRBV29-1 TRBD1 TGCAGCGTCGGACAGGGGTTTAATGAAAAACTGTTTTTT CSVGQGFNEKLFF
TRBJ2-3 NA TRBV5-1 TRBD2 TGCGCCAGCAGCGGGGGGACTAGTGTGCTTGATACGCAGTATTTT CASSGGTSVLDTQYF
TRBJ1-1 NA TRBV7-9 NA TGTGCCAGCAGCAGAGAGGACAGAATGAACACTGAAGCTTTCTTT CASSREDRMNTEAFF
TRBJ1-2 NA TRBV7-9 NA TGTGCCAGCAGCTTATCAGGGTCGGCTATCTATGGCTACACCTTC CASSLSGSAIYGYTF
TRBJ1-1 NA TRBV29-1 NA TGCAGCGTTCCGAGGAACACTGAAGCTTTCTTT CSVPRNTEAFF
TRBJ1-2 NA TRBV3-1/TRBV3-2 NA TGTGCCAGCAGCCAAGAATGGCAGTCTTATGGCTACACCTTC CASSQEWQSYGYTF